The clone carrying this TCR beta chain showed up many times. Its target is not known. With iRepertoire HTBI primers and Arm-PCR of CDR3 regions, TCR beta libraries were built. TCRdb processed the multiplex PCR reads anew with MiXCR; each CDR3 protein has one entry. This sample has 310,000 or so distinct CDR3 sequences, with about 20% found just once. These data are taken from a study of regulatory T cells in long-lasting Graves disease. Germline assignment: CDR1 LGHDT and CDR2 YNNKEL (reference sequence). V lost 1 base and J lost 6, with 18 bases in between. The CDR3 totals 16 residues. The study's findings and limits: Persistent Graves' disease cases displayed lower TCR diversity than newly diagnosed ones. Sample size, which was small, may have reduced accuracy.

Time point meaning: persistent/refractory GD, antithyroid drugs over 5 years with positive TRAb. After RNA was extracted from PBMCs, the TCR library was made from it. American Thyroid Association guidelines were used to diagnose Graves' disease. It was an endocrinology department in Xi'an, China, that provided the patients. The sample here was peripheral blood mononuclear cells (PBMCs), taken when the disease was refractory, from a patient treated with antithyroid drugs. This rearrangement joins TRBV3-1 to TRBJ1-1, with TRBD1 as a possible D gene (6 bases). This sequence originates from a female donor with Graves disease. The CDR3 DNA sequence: TGTGCCAGCAGCCAAGGGGGAGGGGGTGGGAGGGCTGAAGCTTTCTTT. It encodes CASSQGGGGGRAEAFF.